This T cell receptor beta chain was identified in a study of blood T cell repertoires in COVID-19. How the authors handled the data: Reference gene primers were amplified, and this amplification served to estimate nucleated cell counts. Sequencing was performed with immunoSEQ multiplex PCR; in TCRdb, only in-frame clones are kept and a portion is missing. The V and J calls and clone size are taken from that table; D and trimming were inferred from the DNA. The repertoire holds around 64,000 clones, with roughly 89% as singletons. The germline V gene encodes CDR1 MGHDK and CDR2 SYGVNS. Trimming left V 9 bases short and J 3 bases short, with 14 bases between. The CDR3 covers 13 residues.

This TCR was sampled from a woman aged 80 or over with acute or convalescent COVID-19. The genes are TRBV25-1 and TRBJ1-1, with D tentatively TRBD1 (6 bases). Sequenced: peripheral blood. The CDR3 sequence is CASCRGGYTEAFF. The DNA of the CDR3 is TGTGCCAGTTGTAGGGGGGGGTACACTGAAGCTTTCTTT.